This is a list of T cell receptor beta chains from one sample in a study of post-analysis software for immune sequencing data. One entry per CDR3 protein results from TCRdb running MiXCR on the PCR reads. The sample records under 200,000 distinct CDR3 sequences, around 30% being singletons. What was sequenced was blood. These TCRs come from a girl aged 2 to 17 with multiple sclerosis. The CDR3 runs from the conserved cysteine through the conserved F or W.

TRBV6-4	TRBJ2-3	CASSEREGLSQYF
TRBV5-6	NA	CASSLAGQSSYNEQYF
TRBV7-9	NA	CASSLGTGSEQYF
TRBV5-1	TRBJ1-2	CASSLANSGGYGYTF
TRBV7-9	TRBJ1-4	CASSLFGTNNEKLFF
TRBV5-1	TRBJ2-5	CASSLDPSGHQETQYF
TRBV18	TRBJ2-1	CASSLVPPGLASNEQFF
TRBV7-2	TRBJ2-5	CASSRTGTAETQYF
TRBV6-5	TRBJ2-1	CASSYRRRVRSYNEQFF
TRBV29-1	TRBJ2-3	CSVEKQADTQYF
TRBV13	NA	CASSLSSSWTGRFYEQYF
TRBV7-9	TRBJ2-1	CASSSPLDRPRSSSYNEQFF
TRBV5-1	TRBJ1-1	CASSYEGNTEAFF
TRBV12-3/TRBV12-4	TRBJ2-5	CASSFGGNEQYF
TRBV11-1	TRBJ2-1	CASSLEIGTVAQFF
TRBV12-3/TRBV12-4	TRBJ1-1	CASSLEMNTEAFF
TRBV5-5	TRBJ1-6	CASSLVRLEKFNSPLHF
TRBV29-1	TRBJ2-7	CSVGGEAYEQYF
TRBV3-1	TRBJ1-2	CASSQDLAGGNYGYTF
TRBV10-3	TRBJ2-5	CAISESDETQYF
TRBV29-1	TRBJ2-5	CSAVGTVGPSETQYF
TRBV20-1	TRBJ2-3	CSARERGLTDTQYF
TRBV10-3	TRBJ2-7	CATGTGYEQYF
TRBV21-1	TRBJ2-2	CASSKHDNSHANTGELFF
TRBV5-1	TRBJ2-5	CASSLVSQAQETQYF
TRBV5-1	TRBJ2-1	CASSLADRASYNEQFF
TRBV27	TRBJ1-5	CASSWNRGGNQPQHF
TRBV5-6	TRBJ2-3	CASSFGGSPSTDTQYF
TRBV30	TRBJ1-5	CAWTMDVNQPQHF
TRBV2	TRBJ2-1	CASSEQVLSYNEQFF
TRBV20-1	TRBJ2-5	CSARSGRDILETQYF
TRBV5-6	TRBJ2-7	CASSWTGGDEQYF
TRBV27	TRBJ2-7	CASSSGRSYEQYF
TRBV10-3	TRBJ2-1	CAIKSPYPAASEQFF
TRBV4-1	TRBJ2-7	CASSLSKQTYEQYF
TRBV5-1	TRBJ2-1	CASRRSGLAGGGLYNEQFF
TRBV29-1	TRBJ2-7	CSVRGLGLYEQYF
TRBV20-1	TRBJ2-3	CSAPAGASTDTQYF
TRBV7-9	TRBJ1-2	CASSLGFGRNGYTF
TRBV20-1	TRBJ1-5	CSARDPRGGQPQHF
TRBV4-1	TRBJ1-4	CASSQGHARKTNEKLFF
TRBV5-1	TRBJ1-1	CASSRTRGGNTEAFF
TRBV10-3	TRBJ1-2	CAISEDSRGYGYTF
TRBV7-3	NA	CASSPGPPETQYF
TRBV29-1	TRBJ1-4	CNVVLEREKLFF
TRBV6-1	TRBJ2-7	CASARTSGGLNEQYF
TRBV20-1	TRBJ2-2	CSARDPGHSNTGELFF